This T cell receptor (beta chain) came from a study of T cells in Graves' hyperthyroidism and ophthalmopathy (dated by TCRdb to about 2019). Looking at the study overall: Peripheral blood was collected at initial diagnosis, before any treatment. Thyroid tissue and blood T-cell repertoires from roughly 6 Graves' hyperthyroidism patients were also compared in the study. After sampling, hyperthyroidism patients received methimazole starting at 30 mg daily, and ophthalmopathy patients received high-dose intravenous methylprednisolone. To identify TCR V-J signatures that set the groups apart, the researchers used a discovery cohort of 95 to 100 patients, made up of 40 to 45 with Graves' ophthalmopathy and 57 with stable Graves' hyperthyroidism. The 80 to 100 discovery patients were randomly divided into training and test sets at a 7:3 ratio. Whether ophthalmopathy could be predicted prospectively was tested in an independent validation cohort made up of fewer than 20 hyperthyroidism patients plus 17 patients who later progressed to ophthalmopathy. The paper reports TCR Vbeta CDR3 sequencing of some 140 peripheral blood samples: approximately 41 ophthalmopathy, over 70 hyperthyroidism and around 17 progressor patients.

General findings and caveats noted by the study authors: No statistical method was used to fix the sample size in advance, and group allocation was not hidden from the investigators. Most expanded thyroid clonotypes (frequency above 0.001) were also detected in blood, suggesting blood repertoires may reflect thyroid immune responses. Ophthalmopathy was separated from stable hyperthyroidism by a 13 V-J signature model, with 85% to 90% sensitivity and 81% to 83% specificity obtained in cross-validation and 80%/75% obtained in testing. In validation, the model predicted progression to ophthalmopathy a median of 6.5 months before onset, with about 64% sensitivity and more than 72% specificity.

Moderately to severely active disease, a Clinical Activity Score of at least 3, a NOSPECS grade of at least 4, and a duration under 3 months were present in ophthalmopathy patients. The study excluded patients with uncontrolled infections, other autoimmune diseases, pregnancy or lactation. Diagnoses relied on clinical symptoms, serum thyroxine and TRAb, thyroid ultrasound and orbital computed tomography. Ficoll-Paque density gradient centrifugation was used to isolate PBMCs from 8 to 10 ml of fresh peripheral blood. Total RNA was extracted using Trizol reagent, and RNA quality was assessed on an Agilent 2100 Bioanalyzer. The TCR beta CDR3 regions were amplified from the RNA transcripts. The TCR CDR3 was subjected to a first round of RT-PCR using the HTBI primer set and the Qiagen OneStep RT-PCR kit. A second multiplex PCR round built the libraries, followed by size selection and purification. Paired-end sequencing of the libraries was performed with 100 bp reads on an Illumina HiSeq2000. Under the source paper's analysis protocol: SOAPnuke was used to process the raw data, removing reads that contained adapters or uncalled bases, had a mean Phred below 15, or lacked an exact match to the constant primer or identifier. COPE v1.2.5 was used to merge high-quality paired reads, and clonotypes were defined as unique nucleotide sequences. MiTCR v1.1 was used to align the clonotypes against IMGT TRBV, TRBD and TRBJ reference segments. Analysis was restricted to V-J combinations with a frequency above 0.0001, which covered 98% to 99.2% of repertoires. The TCS score was defined as F50 (clonal expansion) divided by E x V (chaos), with BLOSUM62-based TCRdist calculated between CDR3 peptides within each V-J. Welch's t-statistics and random forest reduced around 510 V-J features to 13, which were used in a naive Bayes classifier (R e1071). The public reads were run again by TCRdb, first through fastp at Q25 and then through MiXCR, and only productive beta chains were kept. Each CDR3 protein gets just one entry, which takes the most common genes and DNA from the rows behind it. Here the V and J calls rest on TCRdb's processing, not on the authors' analysis. The sample profile shows 500,000 or so distinct CDR3 sequences; 17% of them were found once. The ten largest clones capture approximately 18% of the sample.

This clonotype was counted many times. The antigen this receptor binds is unknown. No clone much larger than this one lies a single base away; base qualities are absent. There are 15 amino acids in the CDR3, from cysteine to phenylalanine inclusive. Only the CDR3 DNA stays, 45 bases, in frame from base 1. The germline V gene encodes CDR1 DFQATT and CDR2 SNEGSKA (reference sequence). Germline trimming amounts to 1 base on V and 11 bases on J, with 13 as the count of junction bases outside the gene matches. The sequencing input was blood. This clonotype originated in a woman between 18 and 30 years old with Graves' ophthalmopathy. The chain joins TRBV20-1 to TRBJ2-4; 8 junctional bases match TRBD1. CDR3 region: CSARVSRGTGGFQYF. The DNA sequence follows: TGCAGTGCTAGAGTGTCGAGGGGAACAGGGGGATTTCAGTACTTC.